Only a few counts were recorded for the clone carrying this T cell receptor (beta chain). Its target is unknown. The sample is drawn from a study of T-cell memory formation after mild COVID-19. Study information: Largely donor-specific TCR clusters were found.

This CDR3 is built from 16 residues. Germline CDR1 and CDR2: MGHRA and YSYEKL. The germline V and J ends were trimmed by 0 bases and 1 base, with 11 bases remaining between them. Constant-segment primers and 5'RACE yielded cDNA libraries for TCR alpha and TCR beta, each carrying sample barcodes and UMIs. TCRdb re-analysed the 5' RACE reads in MiXCR, keeping a single row per CDR3 protein. Here the sample spans 310,000 or so distinct CDR3 sequences, roughly 15% being singletons. Study-level results: Clones contracting over day 15 to 85 were CD4/CD8 balanced, with later expanders leaning CD4+. Shrinking CD4+ clones resided mostly in CM and EM, and CD8+ ones in EMRA.

The TCR originated in a man between 18 and 29 years old who had mild COVID-19 (a few samples of this study predate the infection). Cell type and time point are not known. Material: PBMCs or a T cell subset sorted from them (not recorded which). The V gene is TRBV4-1, the J gene TRBJ2-3; D is undetermined. As DNA, the CDR3 is TGCGCCAGCAGCCAAGAAACGACTCCTGGCACAGATACGCAGTATTTT. Translation: CASSQETTPGTDTQYF.